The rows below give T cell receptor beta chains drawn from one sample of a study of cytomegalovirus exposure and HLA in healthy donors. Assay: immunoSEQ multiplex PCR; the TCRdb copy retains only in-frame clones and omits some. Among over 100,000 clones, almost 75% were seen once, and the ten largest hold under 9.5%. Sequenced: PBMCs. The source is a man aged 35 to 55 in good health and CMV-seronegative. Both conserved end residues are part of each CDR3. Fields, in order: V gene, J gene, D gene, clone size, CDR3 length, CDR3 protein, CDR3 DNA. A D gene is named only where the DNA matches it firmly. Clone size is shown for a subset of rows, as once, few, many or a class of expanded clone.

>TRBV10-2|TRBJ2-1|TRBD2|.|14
CASGPAGGYNEQFF
TGCGCCAGCGGACCAGCGGGGGGTTACAATGAGCAGTTCTTC
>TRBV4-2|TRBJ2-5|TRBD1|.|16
CASSQDTGGTSKTQYF
TGTGCCAGCAGCCAAGATACAGGGGGGACGAGTAAGACCCAGTACTTC
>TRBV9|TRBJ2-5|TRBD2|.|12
CASKGLEETQYF
TGTGCCAGCAAGGGACTAGAGGAGACCCAGTACTTC
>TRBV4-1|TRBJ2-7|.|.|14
CASNTGDISYEQYF
TGCGCCAGCAACACAGGAGATATTTCCTACGAGCAGTACTTC
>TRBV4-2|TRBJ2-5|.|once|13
CASREQGQETQYF
TGTGCCAGCAGGGAGCAGGGGCAAGAGACCCAGTACTTC
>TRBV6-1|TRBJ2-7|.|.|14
CASSEEKWGDEQYF
TGTGCCAGCAGTGAAGAGAAGTGGGGCGACGAGCAGTACTTC
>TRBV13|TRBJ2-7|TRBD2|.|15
CASTLRVAGAREQYF
TGTGCCAGCACTCTCCGGGTAGCGGGGGCACGCGAGCAGTACTTC
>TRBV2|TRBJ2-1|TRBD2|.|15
CASSEGWLAVNEQFF
TGTGCCAGCAGTGAAGGTTGGCTAGCGGTTAATGAGCAGTTCTTC
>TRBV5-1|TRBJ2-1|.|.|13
CASRWGPDNEQFF
TGCGCCAGCAGGTGGGGGCCAGACAATGAGCAGTTCTTC
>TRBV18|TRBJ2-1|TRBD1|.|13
CASSPRQGDEQFF
TGTGCCAGCTCACCCCGACAGGGGGATGAGCAGTTCTTC
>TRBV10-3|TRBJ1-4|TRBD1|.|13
CATGTALNEKLFF
TGTGCCACAGGGACAGCTTTGAATGAAAAACTGTTTTTT
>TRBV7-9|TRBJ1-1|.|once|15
CASSSRRGGNTEAFF
TGTGCCAGCAGCTCGCGGCGAGGGGGGAACACTGAAGCTTTCTTT
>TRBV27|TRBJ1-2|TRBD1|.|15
CASSLSGTGFYGYTF
TGTGCCAGCAGTTTATCGGGGACAGGTTTTTATGGCTACACCTTC
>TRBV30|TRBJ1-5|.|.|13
CAWRAGYNQPQHF
TGTGCCTGGAGGGCGGGCTACAATCAGCCCCAGCATTTT
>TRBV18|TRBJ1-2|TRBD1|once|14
CASSPAAGGTGYTF
TGTGCCAGCTCCCCCGCGGCAGGGGGTACTGGCTACACCTTC
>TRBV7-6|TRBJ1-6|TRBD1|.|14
CASSADRGGSPLHF
TGTGCCAGCAGCGCGGACAGGGGAGGTTCACCCCTCCACTTT
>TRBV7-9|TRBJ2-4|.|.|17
CASSPPGRVSAKNIQYF
TGTGCCAGCAGCCCTCCCGGTCGGGTATCGGCCAAAAACATTCAGTACTTC
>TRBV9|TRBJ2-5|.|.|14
CASSLGLQLETQYF
TGTGCCAGCAGCCTCGGACTACAATTGGAGACCCAGTACTTC
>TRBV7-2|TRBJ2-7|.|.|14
CASSTDSFAYEQYF
TGTGCCAGCAGCACGGACAGTTTTGCCTACGAGCAGTACTTC
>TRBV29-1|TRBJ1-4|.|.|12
CSVEAQADVLFF
TGCAGCGTTGAAGCCCAAGCGGACGTACTGTTTTTT
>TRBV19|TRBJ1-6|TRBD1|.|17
CASSLWSDRFYNSPLHF
TGTGCCAGTAGTCTCTGGTCGGACAGGTTCTATAATTCACCCCTCCACTTT
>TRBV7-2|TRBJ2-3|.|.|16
CASSSDWVGGADTQYF
TGTGCCAGCAGCTCCGACTGGGTAGGGGGTGCAGATACGCAGTATTTT
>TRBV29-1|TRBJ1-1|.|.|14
CSVEGGRGNTEAFF
TGCAGCGTTGAAGGGGGGCGCGGGAACACTGAAGCTTTCTTT
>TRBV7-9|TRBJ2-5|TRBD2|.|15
CASSPGGGGRETQYF
TGTGCCAGCAGCCCCGGCGGCGGGGGGAGGGAGACCCAGTACTTC
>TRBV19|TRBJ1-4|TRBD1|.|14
CASRTTGGIEKLFF
TGTGCCAGTAGGACGACAGGGGGCATTGAAAAACTGTTTTTT
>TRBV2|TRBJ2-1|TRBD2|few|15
CASSEGSGTSNEQFF
TGTGCCAGCAGTGAAGGTTCTGGGACTAGCAATGAGCAGTTCTTC
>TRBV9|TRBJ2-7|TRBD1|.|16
CASSPSPGTGVHEQYF
TGTGCCAGCAGCCCTAGTCCTGGGACAGGGGTCCACGAGCAGTACTTC
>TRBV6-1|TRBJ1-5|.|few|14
CASSEGGGNQPQHF
TGTGCCAGCAGTGAGGGGGGAGGCAATCAGCCCCAGCATTTT
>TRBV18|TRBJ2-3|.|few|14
CASSPPAGTDTQYF
TGTGCCAGCTCACCACCGGCAGGCACAGATACGCAGTATTTT
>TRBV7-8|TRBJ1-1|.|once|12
CASGGMNTEAFF
TGTGCCAGCGGGGGGATGAACACTGAAGCTTTCTTT
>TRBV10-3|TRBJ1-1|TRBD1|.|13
CAISKQGDTEAFF
TGTGCCATCAGCAAACAGGGGGACACTGAAGCTTTCTTT
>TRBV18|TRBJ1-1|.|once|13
CASSSTGNTEAFF
TGTGCCAGCTCAAGCACAGGGAACACTGAAGCTTTCTTT
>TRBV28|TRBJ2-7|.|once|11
CASYQGGEQYF
TGTGCCAGCTACCAGGGGGGCGAGCAGTACTTC
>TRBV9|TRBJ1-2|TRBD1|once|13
CASSSTGGDGYTF
TGTGCCAGCAGCAGTACAGGGGGTGATGGCTACACCTTC
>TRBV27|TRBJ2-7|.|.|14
CASRPGDLFYEQYF
TGTGCCAGCAGGCCAGGGGACCTCTTCTACGAGCAGTACTTC
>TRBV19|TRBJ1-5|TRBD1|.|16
CASSIDPGQLNQPQHF
TGTGCCAGTAGTATAGATCCGGGACAGCTCAATCAGCCCCAGCATTTT